This TCR beta chain is from a study of human T cells and chemical hapten exposure. Study at large: Patch tests put 0.01% DPC on the upper back, read at 6 days.

As to time point: patch test 3, about 24 weeks after DPC sensitization. Treatment given: therapeutic diphenylcyclopropenone sensitization with weekly scalp DPC. Before extraction, the whole blood was not fractionated, and total RNA was taken from it. CDR1 and CDR2 from the germline V gene are SEHNR and FQNEAQ (reference sequence). The CDR3 totals 14 residues. Trimming shortened V by 1 base and J by 9 bases, and 13 bases separated the two germline ends. One entry per CDR3 protein results from TCRdb running MiXCR on the RACE reads. This sample has about 39,000 distinct CDR3 sequences, with roughly 13% found just once. This clonotype was seen many times.

The rearrangement uses TRBV7-9 and TRBJ1-5; D not resolved. The TCR comes from a woman aged 40 to 50 with alopecia areata. Some clones in this sample may be carry-over from other donors' samples. The source material was whole blood, sampled in connection with sensitization to the hapten diphenylcyclopropenone (DPC). CDR3 DNA: TGTGCCAGCAGCTTAGGGCAGAGGAACGCGCCCCAGCATTTT. Translating gives CASSLGQRNAPQHF. Full variable domain (rest looked up from reference TRBV7-9 and TRBJ1-5): DTGVSQNPRHKITKRGQNVTFRCDPISEHNRLYWYRQTLGQGPEFLTYFQNEAQLEKSRLLSDRFSAERPKGSFSTLEIQRTEQGDSAMYLCASSLGQRNAPQHFGDGTRLSIL.